This T cell receptor (beta chain) was obtained from a study of cytomegalovirus exposure and HLA in healthy donors. Overall study results and limits: Immune exposure data for these donors was limited to CMV serostatus.

This CDR3 spans 13 amino acids. With 6 bases clipped from V and 2 bases from J, the junction kept 3 bases outside the gene matches. The germline V gene encodes CDR1 SNHLY and CDR2 FYNNEI. Concerning this clone: What it binds is not known.

The study ran its PCR with 60 Vbeta and 13 Jbeta primers. Source study methods: Later analysis identified tens of millions of unique TCR beta chains, approximately 11 million shared. Sequencing was performed with immunoSEQ multiplex PCR; in TCRdb, only in-frame clones are kept and a portion is missing. V and J calls and clone size follow that table, whereas D and trimming were derived from the DNA. This repertoire shows under 200,000 clones, roughly 76% found once; its top ten account for 2% to 2.5%. V is TRBV2 and J is TRBJ1-2, with 7 nucleotides matching TRBD1. This TCR was sampled from a male donor in good health and CMV-seronegative. The sequencing input was PBMCs. CDR3 in DNA: TGTGCCAGCAGGGGACAGACGAACTATGGCTACACCTTC. This encodes CASRGQTNYGYTF.